One sample yielded the 12 T cell receptor beta chains listed below, sequenced in a study of PD-1 blockade in classical Hodgkin lymphoma. Time point described: cycle 4 day 1 (C4D1), after six to seven weeks of nivolumab. Brentuximab vedotin exposure varied among the patients, all of whom had relapsed after autologous stem cell transplantation. Here immunoSEQ multiplex PCR was the method, and the copy in TCRdb shows in-frame clones only, minus some. The sample has over 60,000 clones; about 89% are singletons. The sequencing used peripheral blood mononuclear cells (PBMCs), collected before the fourth cycle of nivolumab. Every receptor here comes from a human donor with classical Hodgkin lymphoma.

The V gene is TRBV13, the J gene TRBJ2-1, with D perhaps matching TRBD1 (5 bases). The CDR3 runs to 14 residues. Germline V CDR1 and CDR2: PRHDT, FYEKMQ (reference sequence). The V end lost 5 bases, the J end lost 8 bases, and 16 bases lay between the germline ends. This chain's CDR3 is CASSPNQGSYEQFF. CDR3 DNA: TGTGCCAGCAGCCCAAACCAGGGTTCTTATGAGCAGTTCTTC.

This clone has only one observation. The chain uses TRBV7-9 and TRBJ1-3, with a weak D call TRBD1 (6 bases). Germline V gene data show CDR1 as SEHNR and CDR2 as FQNEAQ (reference sequence). The CDR3 is 19 amino acids. V lost 5 bases and J 2 bases, leaving 25 bases between the germline ends. As DNA, the CDR3 is TGTGCCAGCAGCGCCACAGGTTTTCGAATTGGGGGCACTGGAAACACCATATATTTT. Its translation: CASSATGFRIGGTGNTIYF.

The rearrangement uses TRBV15 and TRBJ2-5; no clear D. Germline CDR1 LNHNV, CDR2 YYDKDF (reference sequence). Trimming pared 0 bases from V and 4 bases from J, leaving 3 bases between. The CDR3 extends over 12 amino acids. The CDR3 here is CATSRDAETQYF. Written as DNA, the CDR3 is TGTGCCACCAGCAGAGACGCAGAGACCCAGTACTTC.

This chain joins TRBV5-8 and TRBJ1-3; 10 bases are shared with TRBD1. There are 15 residues in the CDR3. The V gene end was trimmed by 3 bases and the J gene end by 4 bases; junction bases not matched to a gene: 4. The germline CDR1 and CDR2 sequences are SGHTS and YDEGEE. CDR3 sequence: CASSSGTGVGNTIYF. In DNA, the CDR3 is TGTGCCAGCAGCTCTGGGACAGGGGTGGGAAACACCATATATTTT.

The CDR3 protein is CASTRWRAKPYEQYF. The CDR3 coding sequence is TGCGCCAGCACCAGGTGGAGGGCGAAGCCCTACGAGCAGTACTTC. The chain links TRBV10-2 to TRBJ2-7, with D possibly being TRBD2 (6 bases). CDR3 length equals 15 residues. V gave up 7 bases and J gave up 2 bases, with 18 bases separating them. Germline V gene lookup returns CDR1 WSHSY and CDR2 SAAADI.

The V call is TRBV7-9, the J call TRBJ2-7; D is ambiguous. This CDR3 region has 13 residues. The V and J ends lost 1 base and 2 bases respectively, with 6 bases between them. CDR1 SEHNR and CDR2 FQNEAQ come from the germline V gene (reference sequence). CDR3 nucleotides: TGTGCCAGCAGCTTAGTATCAGCCTACGAGCAGTACTTC. Translated, it gives CASSLVSAYEQYF. Based on the CDR3 plus reference TRBV7-9 and TRBJ2-7, the full variable domain is DTGVSQNPRHKITKRGQNVTFRCDPISEHNRLYWYRQTLGQGPEFLTYFQNEAQLEKSRLLSDRFSAERPKGSFSTLEIQRTEQGDSAMYLCASSLVSAYEQYFGPGTRLTVT.

The gene calls are TRBV27 and TRBJ1-1; 9 bases match TRBD1. The CDR3 sequence is 14 residues long. V gave up 2 bases and J gave up 5 bases; unmatched junction bases: 3. Germline V gives CDR1 MNHEY, CDR2 SMNVEV (reference sequence). The DNA for the CDR3 is TGTGCCAGCAGTTTAGGGACAGGGACGACTGAAGCTTTCTTT. Translating it yields CASSLGTGTTEAFF.

The chain combines TRBV5-6 with TRBJ1-4; possible D gene TRBD1, 5 bases. The germline V and J ends were trimmed by 3 bases and 5 bases, with 11 bases remaining between them. The CDR3 has 14 amino acids. Germline lookup yields CDR1 SGHDT and CDR2 YYEEEE. This CDR3 reads CASSWDGLNEKLFF. As DNA, the CDR3 is TGTGCCAGCAGCTGGGACGGTTTAAATGAAAAACTGTTTTTT.

The chain employs TRBV6-6 and TRBJ2-7, with 9 bases that match TRBD1. The CDR3 spans 14 residues. The V gene end was trimmed by 5 bases and the J gene end by 2 bases; junction bases not matched to a gene: 4. Germline V lookup: CDR1 MNHNY, CDR2 SVGAGI (reference sequence). CDR3 in amino acids: CASSEGQGAYEQYF. CDR3 sequence (DNA): TGTGCCAGCAGTGAGGGACAGGGAGCCTACGAGCAGTACTTC.

This clone has a single count. V is TRBV4-1 and J is TRBJ2-5; no clear D. Trimming shortened V by 0 bases and J by 7 bases, and 6 bases separated the two germline ends. Germline V gene lookup returns CDR1 MGHRA and CDR2 YSYEKL. This CDR3 has 12 amino acids. The CDR3 region has the DNA TGCGCCAGCAGCCAAGATCTCGGGACCCAGTACTTC. Its protein product is CASSQDLGTQYF.

This rearrangement joins TRBV7-9 to TRBJ2-7; D remains ambiguous. Germline V gives CDR1 SEHNR, CDR2 FQNEAQ (reference sequence). The CDR3 is 12 amino acids. Trimming stripped 0 bases from V and 7 bases from J, with 7 bases between. This chain's CDR3 is CASSLAMGEQYF. CDR3 DNA sequence: TGTGCCAGCAGCTTAGCGATGGGGGAGCAGTACTTC.

The chain has TRBV14 and TRBJ1-1, with a possible D match to TRBD1 (5 bases). From germline, CDR1 is SGHDN and CDR2 FVKESK. This CDR3 region has 12 residues. Deletions cut 4 bases from V and 7 bases from J, with 10 bases between. The CDR3 DNA reads as TGTGCCAGCAGCCGCCGTGGGGGTGAAGCTTTCTTT. It encodes CASSRRGGEAFF.